A selection of T cell receptor beta chains follows, all from one sample in a study of T cells in Graves' hyperthyroidism and ophthalmopathy. A single record per CDR3 protein comes from TCRdb applying MiXCR to the multiplex PCR reads. Counted here are hundreds of thousands of distinct CDR3 sequences, 12% to 15% occurring once; the ten biggest clones make up around 14%. Sequencing input: blood. The source is a woman aged 40 to 50 with Graves' hyperthyroidism. Both conserved end residues are part of each CDR3. For some rows the clone size is stated as once, few or many, or as a class when expanded; others skip it.

v_call	j_call	clone_size	cdr3_aa
TRBV6-1	TRBJ2-2	few	CASRRDYTGELFF
TRBV20-1	TRBJ2-1	many	CSARDPVFLYNEQFF
TRBV3-1	TRBJ2-5	many	CASSEGLPQETQYF
TRBV19	TRBJ1-2	few	CASSRATGQGIYGYTF
TRBV3-1	TRBJ2-7	few	CASSSPGTGAAYEQYF
TRBV29-1	TRBJ2-7	few	CRYRTPFPQGVHEQYF
TRBV12-3/TRBV12-4	TRBJ1-3	-	CASRRGQGYTIYF
TRBV28	TRBJ1-2	many	CASRPGQGSYGYTF
TRBV19	TRBJ2-7	few	CASSKVAGFSHEQYF
TRBV18	TRBJ2-1	many	CASSPTGTYNEQFF
TRBV10-2	TRBJ1-5	many	CASRQGLFESNQPQHF
TRBV3-1	TRBJ2-7	many	CASSLGYRTEQYF
TRBV2	TRBJ1-1	once	CASSGAQGGGRAFF
TRBV20-1	TRBJ1-2	-	CSPVPGGSYGYTF
TRBV6-1	TRBJ1-5	many	CASSEGSTAIQKPQHF
TRBV7-9	TRBJ2-3	many	CASSLGGRDRGTDTQYF
TRBV6-1	TRBJ1-1	-	CASRNQDRGLIAFF
TRBV3-1	TRBJ2-7	-	CASSQDSTVYEQYF
TRBV24-1	TRBJ2-1	many	CATSEFDSSSYNEQFF
TRBV29-1	TRBJ1-3	few	CSVNAGTTGNTIYF
TRBV2	TRBJ2-7	many	CASREDTSAYEQYF
TRBV10-3	TRBJ2-6	many	CAIATGTGGGANVLTF
TRBV18	TRBJ2-1	-	CASSPKSSNYNEQFF
TRBV7-9	TRBJ1-1	-	CASSGGTGEAFF
TRBV28	TRBJ2-3	many	CASSARGITDTQYF
TRBV5-5	TRBJ2-7	many	CASSLGLAQKQYF
TRBV9	TRBJ2-1	-	CASSVAPTTAPNDQFF
TRBV5-5	TRBJ1-1	many	CASSFGTGYAEAFF
TRBV19	TRBJ2-1	-	CASSIEGTSYNEQFF
TRBV20-1	TRBJ1-2	few	CSAPLGRGDGYTF
TRBV11-3	TRBJ2-7	many	CASSSPSGMAGEQYF
TRBV5-1	TRBJ2-1	many	CASSLGMAGIYNEQFF
TRBV2	TRBJ2-3	many	CASREGSLAGGRTDTQYF
TRBV29-1	TRBJ1-2	few	CSVDPSGGLNYGYTF
TRBV4-1	TRBJ1-3	few	CASSQDPQGTGNTIYF